This T cell receptor (beta chain) was sequenced for a study of Graves' ophthalmopathy and Graves' hyperthyroidism (dated by TCRdb to 2016 to 2019). In the study overall: Peripheral blood was collected before any treatment was given, at the time of initial diagnosis. In total, some 130 blood samples were TCR-sequenced: approximately 42 ophthalmopathy, about 75 hyperthyroidism and approximately 17 hyperthyroidism-to-ophthalmopathy patients. For independent validation, a separate cohort was made up of 18 hyperthyroidism patients plus 17 patients who later progressed from hyperthyroidism to ophthalmopathy. Following sample collection, hyperthyroidism patients were given methimazole at a starting dose of 30 mg daily, and ophthalmopathy patients were given high-dose intravenous methylprednisolone. TCR beta repertoire signatures were used to distinguish Graves' ophthalmopathy from Graves' hyperthyroidism and to predict progression to ophthalmopathy. To explore V-J signatures distinguishing ophthalmopathy from hyperthyroidism, a discovery set of about a hundred patients (more than 40 ophthalmopathy, 55 to 60 stable hyperthyroidism) was enrolled. In roughly 6 hyperthyroidism patients, the T-cell repertoires found in thyroid tissue were compared with those found in blood.

As regards this clonotype: Its cognate antigen has yet to be identified. Qualities for individual bases were not recorded, and no much larger clone is one base off.

Paper-wide results and their limitations: In validation, the model predicted ophthalmopathy progression with more than 70% sensitivity and approximately 78% specificity; roughly 12 predicted patients were CT-confirmed with GO in a median of around 6 months. Most of the expanded thyroid clonotypes with a frequency above 0.001 were also detected in blood, and it was suggested that the thyroid immune response may be reflected by blood repertoires. Sample size was not predetermined statistically, and investigators were not blinded to group allocation. In cross-validation, the 13-signature model distinguished ophthalmopathy from stable hyperthyroidism with 87.88% sensitivity and over 81% specificity, while in the test set the corresponding values were approximately 79% and 70%.

For repertoire sequencing, the TCR beta CDR3 regions were amplified from RNA transcripts. The first round of RT-PCR was done with HTBI primers and the Qiagen OneStep RT-PCR kit, and was followed by a second round of multiplex PCR, then size selection and purification. The libraries underwent paired-end sequencing with 100 bp reads on an Illumina HiSeq2000. In the paper's pipeline: SOAPnuke was used for read processing, and reads with adapters, uncalled bases, a mean Phred below 15, or no exact constant-primer or identifier match were discarded. COPE v1.2.5 was used to merge high-quality paired reads. Clonotypes were defined as unique nucleotide sequences and were aligned to IMGT TRB V, D and J references using MiTCR v1.1. Only V-J combinations with frequency above 0.0001 were analysed, covering more than 99% of repertoires. A TCR clonal expansion and chaos score per V-J combination was defined as the ratio of F50 clonal expansion to chaos observed in the TCRdist matrix. Features were reduced by Welch's t-statistics and random forest to about a dozen V-J combinations, which fed a naive Bayes classifier. The similarity between thyroid and blood repertoires was quantified using the Morisita-Horn index. The public sequencing data were trimmed at Q25 with fastp and processed into clonotypes with MiXCR by TCRdb, which kept only in-frame beta chains. For every CDR3 protein sequence, its rows merge into one entry that carries the most common genes and DNA. The V and J calls were determined by TCRdb, not by the authors. This sample lists almost 750,000 distinct CDR3 sequences; roughly 41% were detected once. The top ten clonotypes cover approximately 43% of the sample.

The CDR3 contains 12 residues, cysteine and phenylalanine counted. Just the 36-base CDR3 DNA is kept, in frame starting at base 1. The germline V gene provides CDR1 SQVTM and CDR2 ANQGSEA. The V end loses 8 bases and the J end loses 2 bases, and a stretch of 11 bases separates them. Ophthalmopathy patients had moderately to severely active disease, Clinical Activity Score of at least 3, NOSPECS grade of at least 4, and disease duration under 3 months. Patients were excluded if they had other autoimmune diseases, uncontrolled infections, pregnancy or lactation. Diagnosis was based on clinical symptoms, serum thyroxine, TRAb, thyroid ultrasound and orbital computed tomography. Using Ficoll-Paque density gradient centrifugation, PBMCs were isolated from 8.5 to 10 ml of fresh peripheral blood. Total RNA was extracted using Trizol reagent, and RNA quality was checked on an Agilent 2100 Bioanalyzer.

This TCR derives from an adult man with Graves' ophthalmopathy. Here the chain combines TRBV29-1 and TRBJ2-3, with TRBD1 as a weak D call on 6 bases. Sample: peripheral blood. The DNA reads TGCAGCACCTGGACAGCCACAGATACGCAGTATTTT. It codes for CSTWTATDTQYF.